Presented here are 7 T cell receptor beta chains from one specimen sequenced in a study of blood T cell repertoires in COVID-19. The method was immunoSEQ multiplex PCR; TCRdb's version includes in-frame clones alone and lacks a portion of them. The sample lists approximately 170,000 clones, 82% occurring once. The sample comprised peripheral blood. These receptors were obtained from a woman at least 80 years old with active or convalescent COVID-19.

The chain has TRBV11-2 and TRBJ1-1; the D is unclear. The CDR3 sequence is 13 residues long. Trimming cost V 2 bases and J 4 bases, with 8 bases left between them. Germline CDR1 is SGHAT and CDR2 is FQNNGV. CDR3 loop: CASSLIRGTEAFF. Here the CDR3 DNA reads TGTGCCAGCAGCTTAATTCGGGGCACTGAAGCTTTCTTT.

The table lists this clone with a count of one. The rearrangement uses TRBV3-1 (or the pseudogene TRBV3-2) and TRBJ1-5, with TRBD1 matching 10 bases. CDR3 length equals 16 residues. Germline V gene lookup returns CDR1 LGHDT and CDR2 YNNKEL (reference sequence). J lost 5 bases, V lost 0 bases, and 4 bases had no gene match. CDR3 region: CASSQERDRGDQPQHF. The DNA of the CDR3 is TGTGCCAGCAGCCAAGAGAGGGACAGGGGTGATCAGCCCCAGCATTTT.

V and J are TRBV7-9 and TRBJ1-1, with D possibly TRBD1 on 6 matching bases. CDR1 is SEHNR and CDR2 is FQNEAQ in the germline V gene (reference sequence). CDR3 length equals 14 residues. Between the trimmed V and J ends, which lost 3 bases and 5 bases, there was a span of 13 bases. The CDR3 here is CASSFPGEGTEAFF. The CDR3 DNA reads TGTGCCAGCAGCTTCCCAGGGGAAGGGACTGAAGCTTTCTTT.

The CDR3 region has the DNA TGTGCCAGCAGCTCTAGCGGGGGCCCCACAGATACGCAGTATTTT. Protein product: CASSSSGGPTDTQYF. This chain connects TRBV28 to TRBJ2-3, with 10 bases lining up with TRBD2. J was trimmed by 2 bases and V by 6 bases; bases with no gene match: 5. The germline V gene encodes CDR1 MDHEN and CDR2 SYDVKM. This CDR3 contains 15 residues.

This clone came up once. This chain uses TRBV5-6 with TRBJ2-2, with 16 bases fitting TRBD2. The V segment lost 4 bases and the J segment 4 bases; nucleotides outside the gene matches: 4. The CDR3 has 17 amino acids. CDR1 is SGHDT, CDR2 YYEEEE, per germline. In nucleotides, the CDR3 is TGTGCCAGCAGCCGGGGACTAGCGGGAGGGCCCACCGGGGAGCTGTTTTTT. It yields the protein CASSRGLAGGPTGELFF.

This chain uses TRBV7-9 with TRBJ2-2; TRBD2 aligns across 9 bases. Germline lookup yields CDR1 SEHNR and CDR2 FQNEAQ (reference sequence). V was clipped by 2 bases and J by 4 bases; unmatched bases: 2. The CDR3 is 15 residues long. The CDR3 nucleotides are TGTGCCAGCAGCTTATTAGCGGGAGCCACCGGGGAGCTGTTTTTT. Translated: CASSLLAGATGELFF.

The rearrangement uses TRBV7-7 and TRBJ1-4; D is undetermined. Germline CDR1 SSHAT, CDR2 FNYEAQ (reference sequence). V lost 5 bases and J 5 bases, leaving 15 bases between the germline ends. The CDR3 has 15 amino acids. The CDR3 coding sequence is TGTGCCAGCAGCCCGGTGGCAGGAAACAATGAAAAACTGTTTTTT. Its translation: CASSPVAGNNEKLFF.